This T cell receptor beta chain was profiled in a study of blood T cell repertoires in COVID-19. Study details: In each case, the material was cDNA or gDNA derived from T cells, B-cell-depleted T cells, or PBMCs.

Methods used by the authors: Nucleated cell number was recorded as an estimate derived from reference gene primer amplification. Profiling relied on immunoSEQ multiplex PCR, and the TCRdb table lists in-frame clones only, not all of them. Clone size and the V and J calls come from that table; the DNA yielded D and trimming. Among about 160,000 clones, about 92% were seen once, and the ten largest hold 15% to 20%. V was pared by 0 bases and J by 0 bases, with 7 bases of the junction left unmatched. There are 18 residues in the CDR3. Germline V gene sequence: CDR1 SGDLS, CDR2 YYNGEE. This clone was seen a handful of times.

The chain carries TRBV9 and TRBJ1-3; 9 bases fit TRBD1. The sample consisted of peripheral blood. The source of this sequence is a man between 60 and 75 years old with active or convalescent COVID-19. The CDR3 DNA follows: TGTGCCAGCAGCGTAGGGGGGACAGGGCCTAGCTCTGGAAACACCATATATTTT. Translation gives CASSVGGTGPSSGNTIYF.